The 25 T cell receptor beta chains below come from one sample, sequenced in a study of CD8 T cells in ankylosing spondylitis. TCRdb redid the calling of the 5' RACE reads with MiXCR, one entry per CDR3 protein. The sample contains under 300,000 distinct CDR3 sequences, approximately 9% of which appear only once. The sequencing sample was made of blood, either unsorted or a sorted T cell fraction (not recorded which). These receptors were collected from a male donor with ankylosing spondylitis or in good health (not recorded which).

The rearrangement joins TRBV20-1 to TRBJ2-1, with D perhaps assigned TRBD1 or TRBD2 (5 bases each). The CDR3 contains 14 residues. V was cut by 6 bases and J by 8 bases, with 20 bases left in between. Per the germline V gene, CDR1 is DFQATT and CDR2 is SNEGSKA (reference sequence). The CDR3 loop is CSALRGEEGDEQFF. CDR3 coding DNA: TGCAGTGCCCTAAGAGGGGAAGAAGGTGATGAGCAGTTCTTC.

This clonotype showed up many times. This sequence joins TRBV5-6 and TRBJ1-2; possibly TRBD1 for D (6 bases). Germline CDR1 reads SGHDT; CDR2 reads YYEEEE. Trimming took 0 bases from V and 8 from J, leaving 17 bases between them. The CDR3 loop spans 15 amino acids. The DNA for the CDR3 is TGTGCCAGCAGCTTGGCCGCCATCAGGGGCCGCGGCTACACCTTC. Amino acid sequence: CASSLAAIRGRGYTF.

This clonotype was seen ten or more times. The chain combines TRBV20-1 with TRBJ1-2; 8 nucleotides line up with TRBD1. In germline, CDR1 is DFQATT, CDR2 SNEGSKA (reference sequence). The CDR3 sequence is 12 residues long. The V gene end was trimmed by 4 bases and the J gene end by 8 bases; junction bases not matched to a gene: 6. The CDR3 DNA follows: TGCAGTGCTACCTCAGACAGGGGAGGCTACACCTTC. It encodes CSATSDRGGYTF.

A few counts support this clonotype. V is TRBV7-2 and J is TRBJ1-2; 8 bases fit TRBD1. Unmatched junction bases numbered 9, after V lost 5 bases and J lost 4 bases. The CDR3 consists of 15 residues. Germline assignment: CDR1 SGHTA and CDR2 FQGNSA. The CDR3 loop is CASSPDRGVTYGYTF. The CDR3 coding sequence is TGTGCCAGCAGCCCTGACAGGGGTGTGACCTATGGCTACACCTTC.

This clonotype was observed at least ten times. This sequence joins TRBV20-1 and TRBJ2-5, with TRBD1 as a possible D gene (5 bases). CDR1 and CDR2 from the germline V gene are DFQATT and SNEGSKA (reference sequence). V lost 3 bases, J lost 5 bases, and 16 bases lay in between. This CDR3 is built from 14 residues. The CDR3 here is CSASPQVKVETQYF. For the CDR3, the DNA is TGCAGTGCTAGTCCACAGGTTAAGGTGGAGACCCAGTACTTC.

This clonotype showed up many times. This chain links TRBV4-1 with TRBJ2-7; 7 positions agree with TRBD1. There are 14 residues in the CDR3. Germline CDR1 MGHRA, CDR2 YSYEKL. V gave up 1 base and J gave up 3 bases; unmatched junction bases: 3. CDR3 DNA sequence: TGCGCCAGCAGCCAAGGAGACAGGGACTACGAGCAGTACTTC. It codes for CASSQGDRDYEQYF.

This clonotype appeared many times. This rearrangement joins TRBV7-9 to TRBJ2-2, with 7 bases identical to TRBD1. V was clipped by 2 bases and J by 4 bases; unmatched bases: 10. The length of the CDR3 is 17 residues. The germline CDR1 and CDR2 sequences are SEHNR and FQNEAQ (reference sequence). CDR3: CASSLLQGSIRTGELFF. The DNA for the CDR3 is TGTGCCAGCAGCTTACTACAGGGGTCGATTCGCACCGGGGAGCTGTTTTTT. The full variable domain, rest sourced from reference TRBV7-9 and TRBJ2-2, is DTGVSQNPRHKITKRGQNVTFRCDPISEHNRLYWYRQTLGQGPEFLTYFQNEAQLEKSRLLSDRFSAERPKGSFSTLEIQRTEQGDSAMYLCASSLLQGSIRTGELFFGEGSRLTVL.

A word on this clonotype: This may come from a read error, since a much larger clone is one base off. In nucleotides, the CDR3 is TGTGCCGGCAGTTTTTCTGGGGGGAGCTCCTACGAGCAGTACTTC. It yields the protein CAGSFSGGSSYEQYF. The chain employs TRBV12-3 or TRBV12-4 and TRBJ2-7, with D tentatively TRBD2 (6 bases). This CDR3 has 15 residues.

In its sample, this clonotype was seen many times. V is TRBV29-1 and J is TRBJ2-2; D remains unclear. Germline assignment: CDR1 SQVTM and CDR2 ANQGSEA. This CDR3 contains 11 residues. Trimming pared 2 bases from V and 7 bases from J, leaving 5 bases between. The CDR3 spells CSVEHLGELFF. The CDR3 bases are TGCAGCGTTGAACATCTCGGGGAGCTGTTTTTT.

This clonotype was seen many times. The gene calls are TRBV20-1 and TRBJ2-3, with TRBD2 matching over 11 bases. After removal of 6 bases from V and 3 bases from J, the junction contained 2 bases not matched to a gene. This CDR3 is 13 amino acids long. Germline CDR1 and CDR2: DFQATT and SNEGSKA (reference sequence). The CDR3 region is CSAASGRTDTQYF. CDR3 in DNA: TGCAGTGCGGCTAGCGGGAGGACAGATACGCAGTATTTT.

In its sample, this clonotype was seen many times. The CDR3 DNA is TGTGCCAGCAGCTTGGAGGGGGCGCATGGCTACACCTTC. It codes for CASSLEGAHGYTF. The V and J genes are TRBV5-5 and TRBJ1-2, with TRBD1 identical over 7 bases. V dropped 0 bases and J dropped 6; count of bases not matched to a gene: 2. Germline assignment: CDR1 SGHKS and CDR2 YYEKEE (reference sequence). This CDR3 is 13 amino acids long.

Many counts were recorded for this clonotype. The CDR3 here is CSARPKGAQRSGNTIYF. The CDR3 nucleotides are TGCAGTGCTAGACCAAAGGGGGCCCAACGCTCTGGAAACACCATATATTTT. The rearrangement joins TRBV20-1 to TRBJ1-3, with TRBD1 identical over 7 bases. Germline V gene sequence: CDR1 DFQATT, CDR2 SNEGSKA (reference sequence). This CDR3 is built from 17 residues. V trimming: 2 bases; J trimming: 0 bases; junction bases outside the gene matches: 10.

This clonotype has ten or more counts. This rearrangement joins TRBV15 to TRBJ2-4, with D unresolved. Per germline, CDR1 LNHNV and CDR2 YYDKDF (reference sequence). CDR3 length equals 14 residues. The V end was cut by 1 base, the J end by 8 bases, with 12 bases between. The chain's CDR3 is CATSRGAPRYIQYF. The CDR3, as DNA: TGTGCCACCAGCAGAGGGGCTCCCCGCTACATTCAGTACTTC.

This chain joins TRBV27 and TRBJ1-2; D perhaps matches TRBD1 (5 bases). V was shortened by 6 bases and J by 4 bases, with 12 bases between the two germline ends. Germline lookup yields CDR1 MNHEY and CDR2 SMNVEV (reference sequence). The CDR3 has 13 residues. This chain's CDR3 is CASRGGPGYGYTF. In DNA, the CDR3 is TGTGCCAGCAGGGGGGGACCGGGCTATGGCTACACCTTC.

The chain is built from TRBV6-5 and TRBJ1-6, with 9 bases matching TRBD1. In germline, CDR1 is MNHEY, CDR2 SVGAGI. V lost 4 bases to trimming and J lost 10 bases; unmatched junction nucleotides: 8. The CDR3 runs to 15 residues. This chain's CDR3 is CASSFEDRGESPLHF. CDR3 nucleotide sequence: TGTGCCAGCAGTTTCGAGGACAGGGGAGAGTCACCCCTCCACTTT.

The V gene is TRBV12-3 or TRBV12-4, the J gene TRBJ2-1; TRBD2 matches at 9 bases. The CDR3 spans 16 residues. V dropped 5 bases and J dropped 4; count of bases not matched to a gene: 9. The CDR3 bases are TGTGCCAGCAGTGGCGGGCCTAGCGGGATTTACAATGAGCAGTTCTTC. It encodes CASSGGPSGIYNEQFF.

The rearrangement links TRBV10-3 to TRBJ2-1; D might be TRBD1 (6 bases). This CDR3 is built from 12 residues. Trimming stripped 11 bases from V and 3 bases from J, with 11 bases between. The V gene's germline CDR1 is ENHRY and CDR2 SYGVKD. CDR3 in DNA: TGTGCCCACCGGGACATCTACAATGAGCAGTTCTTC. It encodes CAHRDIYNEQFF.

Many counts were recorded for this clonotype. The genes are TRBV20-1 and TRBJ2-5; D gene ambiguous. Deletions cut 3 bases from V and 6 bases from J, with 11 bases between. CDR1 and CDR2 from the germline V gene are DFQATT and SNEGSKA (reference sequence). The CDR3 length is 12 residues. CDR3 in amino acids: CSASPTVKTQYF. In nucleotides, the CDR3 is TGCAGTGCTAGTCCCACGGTAAAGACCCAGTACTTC.

This clonotype was detected many times. V is TRBV12-3 or TRBV12-4 and J is TRBJ2-5; D uncertain. The V and J ends lost 5 bases and 4 bases respectively, with 11 bases between them. This CDR3 region has 13 residues. CDR3 residues: CASSVRWAETQYF. The CDR3 DNA follows: TGTGCCAGCAGTGTCCGATGGGCAGAGACCCAGTACTTC.

The chain has TRBV7-2 and TRBJ1-3; D is undetermined. Looked up from germline, CDR1 is SGHTA and CDR2 is FQGNSA. The V gene lost 1 base and the J gene lost 2 bases, with 9 bases spanning the gap. The CDR3 covers 15 residues. CDR3 in amino acids: CASSLEGVTGNTIYF. CDR3 nucleotides: TGTGCCAGCAGCTTAGAAGGTGTTACTGGAAACACCATATATTTT.

This clonotype was seen many times. CDR3 residues: CASSPLGGEATEAFF. As DNA, the CDR3 is TGCGCCAGCAGCCCGCTGGGAGGAGAAGCCACTGAAGCTTTCTTT. The V call is TRBV5-1, the J call TRBJ1-1, with D hard to call. Trimming left V 4 bases short and J 4 bases short, with 17 bases between. This CDR3 spans 15 amino acids. Per the germline V gene, CDR1 is SGHRS and CDR2 is YFSETQ.

The table lists this clonotype with many counts. The chain links TRBV4-2 to TRBJ2-1; 7 nucleotides agree with TRBD2. This CDR3 region has 17 residues. Germline V gives CDR1 LGHNA, CDR2 YNFKEQ. V lost 0 bases, J lost 0 bases, and 5 bases stayed unmatched. This chain's CDR3 is CASSQESSGSSYNEQFF. The CDR3 nucleotides read TGTGCCAGCAGCCAAGAATCTAGCGGAAGCTCCTACAATGAGCAGTTCTTC.

The rearrangement joins TRBV5-4 to TRBJ1-4; D is unclear. CDR3 length: 16 residues. Germline V gene lookup returns CDR1 SGHNT and CDR2 YYREEE (reference sequence). Trimming took off 4 bases at V and 0 bases at J, with 13 bases between the two ends. The CDR3 reads CASSADPGATNEKLFF. CDR3 coding DNA: TGTGCCAGCAGCGCCGACCCGGGCGCAACTAATGAAAAACTGTTTTTT.

Many counts were recorded for this clonotype. The chain joins TRBV12-3 or TRBV12-4 to TRBJ2-3; 8 bases map to TRBD1. The trim removed 5 bases at V and 6 bases at J, leaving 7 bases unmatched. The length of the CDR3 is 14 residues. This CDR3 reads CASSLGQGRDTQYF. For the CDR3, the DNA is TGTGCCAGCAGTCTTGGACAGGGCAGGGATACGCAGTATTTT.

The chain uses TRBV19 and TRBJ1-5, with no clear D. CDR1 and CDR2 from the germline V gene are LNHDA and SQIVND (reference sequence). The length of the CDR3 is 14 residues. V was cut by 1 base and J by 5 bases, with 9 bases left in between. Here the CDR3 reads CASSIAGFYQPQHF. The CDR3 DNA sequence: TGTGCCAGTAGTATAGCCGGGTTTTATCAGCCCCAGCATTTT.